The source of this TCR beta chain is a study of blood T cell repertoires in COVID-19. Study-level background: The study drew acute and convalescent COVID-19 samples from the United States, Italy and Spain.

Germline V gene data show CDR1 as DFQATT and CDR2 as SNEGSKA (reference sequence). V was clipped by 6 bases and J by 11 bases, with 17 bases between them. There are 13 residues in the CDR3. Clones were read by immunoSEQ multiplex PCR, and TCRdb kept only the in-frame ones, dropping some. The table shows 200,000 to 300,000 clones, with more than 75% occurring only once. The genes are TRBV20-1 and TRBJ1-6; D may be TRBD1 (5 bases). The sample comprised peripheral blood. The TCR was taken from a woman in her 70s with active or convalescent COVID-19. The CDR3 sequence is CSASGRGETPLHF. CDR3 nucleotides: TGCAGTGCGAGTGGGAGGGGCGAGACACCCCTCCACTTT.